This T cell receptor (beta chain) originates from a study of blood T cell repertoires in COVID-19. Study-level background: Acute-phase and convalescent COVID-19 samples originated in the United States, Italy and Spain. T cells, B-cell-depleted T cells, or PBMCs supplied cDNA or gDNA.

In the source study's methods: Using reference gene primer amplification, nucleated cell counts were estimated. Assay: immunoSEQ multiplex PCR; the TCRdb copy retains only in-frame clones and omits some. The V and J calls and clone size come from that table; D and trimming were worked out from the DNA. The sample includes fewer than 350,000 clones, approximately 90% of them seen just once. The study assigned cohorts using participant-reported clinical history. The germline CDR1 and CDR2 sequences are MGHDK and SYGVNS. V was pared by 2 bases and J by 10 bases, with 15 bases between. This CDR3 spans 15 amino acids.

Sequenced sample: PBMCs or T cells enriched from blood (not recorded which). The chain employs TRBV25-1 and TRBJ1-6; D might be TRBD1 (5 bases). This TCR came from a woman in her thirties or forties who had recovered from COVID-19. The CDR3 reads CASSEPEGRGSPLHF. CDR3 DNA sequence: TGTGCCAGCAGTGAACCGGAGGGAAGGGGATCACCCCTCCACTTT. Full variable domain (missing parts from reference TRBV25-1 and TRBJ1-6): EADIYQTPRYLVIGTGKKITLECSQTMGHDKMYWYQQDPGMELHLIHYSYGVNSTEKGDLSSESTVSRIRTEHFPLTLESARPSHTSQYLCASSEPEGRGSPLHFGNGTRLTVT.